One sample yielded the 13 T cell receptor beta chains listed below, sequenced in a study of technical replicates of blood from several donors. Repertoires were generated with immunoSEQ multiplex PCR, while TCRdb's copy carries only in-frame clones and drops some. The sample lists just under 100,000 clones, 95% occurring once. The sequenced sample consisted of T cells isolated from PBMCs. The receptors shown here come from a human donor in good health.

J is TRBJ2-5 and V is TRBV4-1; no firm D call. The CDR3 is 15 amino acids. Germline CDR1 and CDR2: MGHRA and YSYEKL. Trimming removed 6 bases from V and 2 bases from J, with 16 bases in between. The CDR3, as DNA: TGCGCCAGCAGATTTGGGCGTTCATGGCAAGAGACCCAGTACTTC. Protein product: CASRFGRSWQETQYF.

The chain recombines TRBV11-2 with TRBJ2-1; D not certain. V shed 8 bases and J shed 5 bases, with 22 bases lying between them. The CDR3 runs 16 residues. Germline V gives CDR1 SGHAT, CDR2 FQNNGV. The chain's CDR3 is CASGWPRLVADNEQFF. The CDR3 nucleotides are TGTGCCAGCGGGTGGCCTAGGCTTGTGGCCGACAATGAGCAGTTCTTC.

The chain uses TRBV7-3 and TRBJ2-3; 8 nucleotides match TRBD1. The germline CDR1 and CDR2 sequences are SGHTA and FQGTGA. V shed 4 bases, J shed 4 bases, and the junction held 7 bases outside the gene matches. This CDR3 contains 15 residues. The CDR3 is CASSSPGGRADTQYF. As DNA, the CDR3 is TGTGCCAGCAGCTCTCCAGGGGGCCGGGCAGATACGCAGTATTTT.

This sequence joins TRBV2 and TRBJ1-1; D is undetermined. Germline V gene data show CDR1 as SNHLY and CDR2 as FYNNEI. The V gene lost 9 bases and the J gene lost 1 base, with 12 bases spanning the gap. The length of the CDR3 is 13 residues. CDR3 coding DNA: TGTGCCAGTGTCTCGACAACGAACACTGAAGCTTTCTTT. Its translation: CASVSTTNTEAFF.

The chain is built from TRBV7-8 and TRBJ2-1; 8 bases are a match to TRBD2. V trimming: 1 base; J trimming: 4 bases; junction bases outside the gene matches: 3. The CDR3 contains 15 residues. CDR1 is SGHVS, CDR2 FQNEAQ, per germline. The CDR3 nucleotides read TGTGCCAGCAGCTTAGAGGCGGGGGGATACAATGAGCAGTTCTTC. This gives the protein CASSLEAGGYNEQFF.

The chain employs TRBV28 and TRBJ2-1; TRBD2 matches at 7 bases. The junction had 5 bases not matched to a gene; V was cut back by 6 bases and J by 9 bases. Germline V gene lookup returns CDR1 MDHEN and CDR2 SYDVKM. CDR3 length equals 12 residues. CDR3 loop: CASRAGEAEQFF. The CDR3 DNA reads TGTGCCAGCAGGGCGGGAGAGGCTGAGCAGTTCTTC.

This sequence joins TRBV30 and TRBJ1-5; tentatively, D is TRBD1 (6 bases). Germline values: CDR1 GTSNPN, CDR2 SVGIG (reference sequence). Deletions cut 2 bases from V and 4 bases from J, with 12 bases between. This CDR3 is 14 amino acids long. As DNA, the CDR3 is TGTGCCTGGAGTCGGGGGGGCACGAATCAGCCCCAGCATTTT. This translates into CAWSRGGTNQPQHF.

CDR3 sequence reads: CASSYGSAGRFGYTF. The CDR3 DNA sequence: TGTGCCAGCAGTTACGGCTCGGCGGGGCGCTTCGGCTACACCTTC. The chain carries TRBV6-6 and TRBJ1-2; tentative D call: TRBD1 (5 bases). Germline values: CDR1 MNHNY, CDR2 SVGAGI (reference sequence). Trimming removed 2 bases at V and 8 bases at J, with 18 bases between. The CDR3 has 15 amino acids.

The chain has TRBV6-5 and TRBJ1-2; TRBD1 matches 8 bases. Germline V gene data show CDR1 as MNHEY and CDR2 as SVGAGI. Trimming removed 6 bases from V and 8 bases from J; junction bases left unmatched: 14. The CDR3 runs 15 residues. In nucleotides, the CDR3 is TGTGCCAGCAGCCCACGAGGACAGGGCCCTTTGGGCTACACCTTC. The encoded protein is CASSPRGQGPLGYTF.

The chain recombines TRBV15 with TRBJ2-7; D ambiguous. The CDR3 totals 15 residues. Germline lookup yields CDR1 LNHNV and CDR2 YYDKDF (reference sequence). Trimming removed 0 bases from V and 3 bases from J, with 12 bases in between. The CDR3 region is CATSRDRVSVYEQYF. In nucleotides, the CDR3 is TGTGCCACCAGCAGAGATCGGGTCAGTGTCTACGAGCAGTACTTC.

The V call is TRBV4-1, the J call TRBJ1-5; TRBD1 matches 7 bases. This CDR3 contains 15 residues. CDR1 is MGHRA, CDR2 YSYEKL, per germline. With 0 bases clipped from V and 7 bases from J, the junction kept 6 bases outside the gene matches. CDR3 nucleotides: TGCGCCAGCAGCCAAGACGACAGGGTTGGACAGCCCCAGCATTTT. This gives the protein CASSQDDRVGQPQHF.

This clone was seen just once. The DNA of the CDR3 is TGTGCCAGCAGTGATCCTAGCGGGATCTCCTACGAGCAGTACTTC. It is translated as CASSDPSGISYEQYF. The chain couples TRBV25-1 to TRBJ2-7, with 9 bases fitting TRBD2. This CDR3 region has 15 residues. Germline CDR1 reads MGHDK; CDR2 reads SYGVNS. The J segment lost 0 bases and the V segment lost 3 bases, leaving 3 bases of the junction unmatched.

The chain joins TRBV4-1 to TRBJ2-3; TRBD2 matches at 11 bases. V trimming: 0 bases; J trimming: 0 bases; junction bases outside the gene matches: 8. This CDR3 spans 19 amino acids. Germline CDR1 is MGHRA and CDR2 is YSYEKL. This CDR3 is CASSQETLAGGYSTDTQYF. CDR3 DNA: TGCGCCAGCAGCCAAGAAACCCTAGCGGGAGGCTATAGCACAGATACGCAGTATTTT.